These 25 T cell receptor beta chains share one sample of origin, sequenced in a study of CD8+CD57+ T cells in acquired aplastic anemia. CD8+CD57+ cell expansion had been shown by flow cytometry in patients chosen for sequencing. The template for TCR beta VDJ and CDR3 sequence profiling was genomic DNA. MiXCR was run by TCRdb on the reads, yielding one entry per CDR3 protein. Of about 190,000 distinct CDR3 sequences listed, approximately 48% were seen once; the top ten hold approximately 9.4%. Sequenced material: sorted CD4+, CD8+, or CD8+CD57+ T cells (not recorded which) from PBMCs. The receptors stem from a human donor with aplastic anemia.

The V and J genes are TRBV20-1 and TRBJ2-5; D may be TRBD2 (5 bases). The length of the CDR3 is 14 residues. V gave up 3 bases and J gave up 5 bases, with 16 bases separating them. Germline V CDR1 and CDR2: DFQATT, SNEGSKA (reference sequence). This chain's CDR3 is CSASPFTRGETQYF. Written as DNA, the CDR3 is TGCAGTGCTAGTCCCTTCACTAGAGGGGAGACCCAGTACTTC.

This clonotype was counted ten times or more. V gene TRBV7-2 combines with J gene TRBJ2-6, with D uncertain. V was shortened by 5 bases and J by 6 bases, with 8 bases between the two germline ends. The V gene's germline CDR1 is SGHTA and CDR2 FQGNSA. This CDR3 is 13 amino acids long. The CDR3 region is CASSLITANVLTF. DNA of the CDR3: TGTGCCAGCAGCCTTATAACGGCCAACGTCCTGACTTTC.

On this clonotype itself: The junction and the germline gene differ at one end; a read error may be behind it. The rearrangement uses TRBV11-3 and TRBJ2-5, with D hard to call. This CDR3 comprises 14 residues. Germline CDR1 is SGHNT and CDR2 is YENEEA. This CDR3 is CTSSSSPVRETQYF. In nucleotides, the CDR3 is TGTACCAGCAGCTCGAGCCCTGTGAGAGAGACCCAGTACTTC. The variable domain in full, with the rest retrieved from reference TRBV11-3 and TRBJ2-5, is EAGVVQSPRYKIIEKKQPVAFWCNPISGHNTLYWYLQNLGQGPELLIRYENEEAVDDSQLPKDRFSAERLKGVDSTLKIQPAELGDSAVYLCTSSSSPVRETQYFGPGTRLLVL.

This clonotype was seen only a few times. The chain uses TRBV30 and TRBJ1-1; 7 nucleotides match TRBD1. This CDR3 comprises 15 residues. Germline V gene data show CDR1 as GTSNPN and CDR2 as SVGIG (reference sequence). Trimming cost V 0 bases and J 3 bases; bases outside gene matches: 7. The CDR3 DNA reads TGTGCCTGGAGTGTATTTGGCAGGGGGGACACTGAAGCTTTCTTT. Translated, it gives CAWSVFGRGDTEAFF.

The CDR3 reads CATSPGEGYGYTF. As DNA, the CDR3 is TGTGCCACCAGTCCGGGTGAGGGCTATGGCTACACCTTC. The rearrangement uses TRBV24-1 and TRBJ1-2, with D hard to call. Between the trimmed V and J ends, which lost 6 bases and 4 bases, there was a span of 11 bases. The CDR3 is made up of 13 amino acids. Per germline, CDR1 KGHDR and CDR2 SFDVKD.

Ten or more counts support this clonotype. J is TRBJ1-2 and V is TRBV29-1; no firm D call. Germline V gene lookup returns CDR1 SQVTM and CDR2 ANQGSEA. This CDR3 spans 8 amino acids. The V gene lost 4 bases and the J gene lost 11 bases, with 5 bases spanning the gap. CDR3 loop: CSVGDYTF. DNA for the CDR3: TGCAGCGTTGGTGATTACACCTTC.

About this clonotype itself: One junction end disagrees with the germline gene, perhaps due to a read error. J is TRBJ2-3 and V is TRBV3-1; TRBD2 might be the D (5 bases). Germline CDR1 LGHDT, CDR2 YNNKEL (reference sequence). The CDR3 runs 14 residues. The CDR3 DNA follows: TGTGCCAGCAGCCAAGATGAATGGGGAGATACGCATTATTTT. Translation: CASSQDEWGDTHYF.

The rearrangement joins TRBV9 to TRBJ2-2; D not resolved. Per germline, CDR1 SGDLS and CDR2 YYNGEE. The CDR3 is made up of 13 amino acids. V lost 0 bases, J lost 11 bases, and 11 bases lay in between. This CDR3 reads CASSVVLIGELFF. The CDR3 nucleotides are TGTGCCAGCAGCGTAGTACTAATCGGTGAGCTGTTTTTT.

This clonotype was observed a single time. V usage is TRBV28 and J usage is TRBJ2-7; no definite D call. V lost 6 bases to trimming and J lost 2 bases, with 14 bases between them. Germline V lookup: CDR1 MDHEN, CDR2 SYDVKM. This CDR3 has 14 amino acids. The CDR3 reads CASRRHHGTYEQYF. DNA for the CDR3: TGTGCCAGCAGGAGACACCACGGAACCTACGAGCAGTACTTC.

This clonotype was recorded many times. This chain joins TRBV4-3 and TRBJ2-3; tentatively, D is TRBD1 (6 bases). The CDR3 runs to 17 residues. The V end lost 1 base, the J end lost 0 bases, and 14 bases lay between the germline ends. Per germline, CDR1 LGHNA and CDR2 YSLEER. CDR3 in amino acids: CASSQGPGTSSTDTQYF. CDR3 sequence (DNA): TGCGCCAGCAGCCAAGGGCCCGGGACATCTAGCACAGATACGCAGTATTTT.

This sequence joins TRBV10-3 and TRBJ1-2; weak D call: TRBD1 (6 bases). V was trimmed by 5 bases and J by 3 bases, leaving 10 bases between them. The germline V gene has CDR1 ENHRY and CDR2 SYGVKD. This CDR3 spans 13 amino acids. The DNA for the CDR3 is TGTGCCATCAGTCCGGGACAAGACTATGGCTACACCTTC. Encoded protein: CAISPGQDYGYTF.

This chain joins TRBV2 and TRBJ1-5; tentative D call: TRBD1 (5 bases). Germline V gene lookup returns CDR1 SNHLY and CDR2 FYNNEI. This CDR3 is built from 15 residues. V was pared by 7 bases and J by 3 bases, with 16 bases between. The CDR3 region is CASTTFAGTNQPQHF. The CDR3 nucleotides are TGTGCCAGCACCACCTTCGCAGGGACCAATCAGCCCCAGCATTTT.

The chain has TRBV2 and TRBJ1-1, with D hard to call. Trimming pared 4 bases from V and 7 bases from J, leaving 13 bases between. This CDR3 contains 13 residues. Germline lookup yields CDR1 SNHLY and CDR2 FYNNEI. Here the CDR3 DNA reads TGTGCCAGCAGTGTTGACCGCTCACGTGAAGCTTTCTTT. This encodes CASSVDRSREAFF.

Comments on this clonotype: An end of the junction differs from the germline gene, which may be a read error. The chain links TRBV6-4 to TRBJ1-2; D unclear. Germline V gene sequence: CDR1 MRHNA, CDR2 SNTAGT. CDR3 length: 14 amino acids. This CDR3 is CTSSSPLRGYGYTF. In DNA, the CDR3 is TGTACCAGCAGTTCCCCTCTTCGAGGGTATGGCTACACCTTC.

This chain links TRBV29-1 with TRBJ2-7; D is ambiguous. Trimming pared 4 bases from V and 4 bases from J, leaving 14 bases between. The CDR3 is 13 amino acids. From germline, CDR1 is SQVTM and CDR2 ANQGSEA. The CDR3 loop is CSVGHSETYEQYF. Here the CDR3 DNA reads TGCAGCGTTGGTCACAGTGAGACGTACGAGCAGTACTTC.

The chain couples TRBV19 to TRBJ2-1; perhaps TRBD1 as D (5 bases). V lost 5 bases to trimming and J lost 0 bases, with 11 bases between them. Looked up from germline, CDR1 is LNHDA and CDR2 is SQIVND (reference sequence). The length of the CDR3 is 15 residues. CDR3 in amino acids: CASSSDRSSYNEQFF. The CDR3 bases are TGTGCCAGTAGTTCCGACAGAAGCTCCTACAATGAGCAGTTCTTC.

The chain carries TRBV10-3 and TRBJ1-6, with TRBD1 matching over 11 bases. The trim removed 3 bases at V and 7 bases at J, leaving 2 bases unmatched. This CDR3 comprises 15 residues. The germline CDR1 and CDR2 sequences are ENHRY and SYGVKD. CDR3 nucleotide sequence: TGTGCCATCAGTGACAGGACAGGGGGCAATTCACCCCTCCACTTT. Translation gives CAISDRTGGNSPLHF.

This clonotype was observed a few times. The genes are TRBV7-2 and TRBJ1-6; TRBD1 is a possible D gene (6 bases). V gave up 8 bases and J gave up 7 bases, with 9 bases separating them. CDR1 and CDR2 from the germline V gene are SGHTA and FQGNSA. There are 12 residues in the CDR3. CDR3 in DNA: TGTGCCAGCCAGGGGTTAAATTCACCCCTCCACTTT. This translates into CASQGLNSPLHF. Using reference TRBV7-2 and TRBJ1-6 for the parts outside the CDR3, the full variable domain is GAGVSQSPSNKVTEKGKDVELRCDPISGHTALYWYRQSLGQGLEFLIYFQGNSAPDKSGLPSDRFSAERTGGSVSTLTIQRTQQEDSAVYLCASQGLNSPLHFGNGTRLTVT.

V is TRBV6-1 and J is TRBJ2-5; the match to TRBD2 covers 9 bases. J lost 8 bases, V lost 6 bases, and 16 bases had no gene match. Looked up from germline, CDR1 is MNHNS and CDR2 is SASEGT. CDR3 size: 16 residues. In DNA, the CDR3 is TGTGCCAGCAGAACAAGCGGGAGGTGCCATCCAGACACCCAGTACTTC. Protein product: CASRTSGRCHPDTQYF.

The chain joins TRBV20-1 to TRBJ2-7, with D perhaps TRBD1 or TRBD2 (5 bases each). V was clipped by 3 bases and J by 4 bases, with 16 bases between them. This CDR3 is built from 14 residues. Per the germline V gene, CDR1 is DFQATT and CDR2 is SNEGSKA (reference sequence). The DNA for the CDR3 is TGCAGTGCTAGGGGTGGACTGGGGGTTTACGAGCAGTACTTC. This gives the protein CSARGGLGVYEQYF.

This clonotype was observed many times. V and J are TRBV24-1 and TRBJ2-1; a possible D gene is TRBD1 (6 bases). V dropped 7 bases and J dropped 0 bases, with 9 bases sitting between them. CDR3 length: 14 residues. Germline V lookup: CDR1 KGHDR, CDR2 SFDVKD. DNA for the CDR3: TGTGCCACCAGGACAGGAGCCTCCTACAATGAGCAGTTCTTC. It codes for CATRTGASYNEQFF.

With regard to this clonotype: A much larger clone sits a single nucleotide away, making a read error possible. The chain has TRBV5-1 and TRBJ2-5; D ambiguous. V lost 5 bases, J lost 6 bases, and 8 bases lay in between. The CDR3 runs 11 residues. In germline, CDR1 is SGHRS, CDR2 YFSETQ. The CDR3 sequence is CASSSEQTQYF. CDR3 DNA sequence: TGCGCCAGCAGTTCGGAACAGACCCAGTACTTC.

To note about this clonotype: Sequence at one end of the junction differs from germline and may be a read error. V usage is TRBV20-1 and J usage is TRBJ1-3; D unclear. CDR1 DFQATT and CDR2 SNEGSKA come from the germline V gene (reference sequence). CDR3 size: 14 residues. CDR3 bases: TGCAGTGTGCGTACAGAGGAGTCTGGAAACGCCATATATTTT. Translating gives CSVRTEESGNAIYF.

The chain couples TRBV11-2 to TRBJ2-3; perhaps TRBD1 as D (5 bases). Looked up from germline, CDR1 is SGHAT and CDR2 is FQNNGV. Trimming took off 2 bases at V and 1 base at J, with 13 bases between the two ends. This CDR3 has 16 amino acids. The CDR3 is CASSLSRLGGTDTQYF. Written as DNA, the CDR3 is TGTGCCAGCAGCTTAAGTCGGCTAGGGGGCACAGATACGCAGTATTTT.

The chain joins TRBV29-1 to TRBJ2-6; D is unresolved. This CDR3 spans 12 amino acids. Trimming took off 4 bases at V and 4 bases at J, with 5 bases between the two ends. Germline assignment: CDR1 SQVTM and CDR2 ANQGSEA. CDR3 sequence: CSVGWGANVLTF. The CDR3 region has the DNA TGCAGCGTTGGATGGGGGGCCAACGTCCTGACTTTC.